The T cell receptor beta chain under discussion was sequenced for a study of blood T cell repertoires in COVID-19. Libraries were prepared by immunoSEQ multiplex PCR; TCRdb keeps only in-frame clonotypes and omits some of them. The table has around 100,000 clones, 70% to 90% seen once. The sample holds one count of this clone. The length of the CDR3 is 12 residues. Germline-derived CDR1 and CDR2 are MDHEN and SYDVKM. V lost 3 bases and J 3 bases, leaving 6 bases between the germline ends. This receptor was obtained from a man aged 35 to 55 with acute or convalescent COVID-19. The chain recombines TRBV28 with TRBJ2-7; D perhaps matches TRBD2 (6 bases). The sequenced sample was peripheral blood. For the CDR3, the DNA is TGTGCCAGCAGTTTGACTAGCTACGAGCAGTACTTC. This sequence encodes CASSLTSYEQYF. The whole variable domain, remainder taken from reference TRBV28 and TRBJ2-7, is DVKVTQSSRYLVKRTGEKVFLECVQDMDHENMFWYRQDPGLGLRLIYFSYDVKMKEKGDIPEGYSVSREKKERFSLILESASTNQTSMYLCASSLTSYEQYFGPGTRLTVT.